Each of the 13 T cell receptor beta chains below was sequenced from the same sample in a study of CD8+CD57+ T cells in acquired aplastic anemia. Genomic DNA was employed as the template in profiling TCR beta VDJ and CDR3. TCRdb reprocessed the reads via MiXCR and lists one record per CDR3 protein. The sample lists around 430,000 distinct CDR3 sequences; around 33% were seen once. Patients sequenced had flow cytometry evidence of CD8+CD57+ cell expansion. The sample comprised sorted CD4+, CD8+, or CD8+CD57+ T cells (not recorded which) from PBMCs. These receptors originate from a human donor with aplastic anemia.

The sample holds a few counts of this clonotype. V is TRBV7-2 and J is TRBJ2-5; D gene unclear. Trimming left V 3 bases short and J 5 bases short, with 10 bases between. Germline CDR1 SGHTA, CDR2 FQGNSA. The CDR3 extends over 13 amino acids. Here the CDR3 DNA reads TGTGCCAGCAGCTTCGGTGGTTGGGAGACCCAGTACTTC. This gives the protein CASSFGGWETQYF.

The J gene is TRBJ1-6, the V gene TRBV6-2 or TRBV6-3; possibly TRBD1 for D (6 bases). V lost 5 bases to trimming and J lost 7 bases, with 21 bases between them. The CDR3 runs 17 residues. Looked up from germline, CDR1 is MNHEY and CDR2 is SVGEGT. CDR3 region: CASSLNENRVGNSPLHF. In DNA, the CDR3 is TGTGCCAGCAGTCTCAACGAAAACAGGGTGGGAAATTCACCCCTCCACTTT.

Ten or more counts support this clonotype. The CDR3 sequence: CSAGTANGYTF. The CDR3, as DNA: TGCAGTGCCGGGACGGCTAATGGCTACACCTTC. The rearrangement links TRBV20-1 to TRBJ1-2; the D gene is possibly TRBD1 (5 bases). Trimming took 6 bases from V and 6 from J, leaving 11 bases between them. The CDR3 extends over 11 amino acids. Germline CDR1 reads DFQATT; CDR2 reads SNEGSKA (reference sequence).

The chain recombines TRBV2 with TRBJ1-1, with 8 nucleotides matching TRBD1. Germline loops: CDR1 SNHLY, CDR2 FYNNEI. The CDR3 is made up of 14 amino acids. With 8 bases clipped from V and 3 bases from J, the junction kept 8 bases outside the gene matches. CDR3 nucleotide sequence: TGTGCCAGCTGGACAGGGTGGGAGGACACTGAAGCTTTCTTT. Amino acids: CASWTGWEDTEAFF.

This clonotype was seen only a few times. The chain links TRBV6-1 to TRBJ2-7; 10 bases are shared with TRBD2. V trimming: 5 bases; J trimming: 4 bases; junction bases outside the gene matches: 8. Germline loops: CDR1 MNHNS, CDR2 SASEGT. This CDR3 region has 15 residues. The CDR3 DNA reads TGTGCCAGCAGTCGCACTAGCGGGGCCCTGTACGAGCAGTACTTC. Protein product: CASSRTSGALYEQYF.

This clonotype has just one count. The rearrangement links TRBV25-1 to TRBJ2-3, with D perhaps matching TRBD2 (6 bases). This CDR3 contains 12 residues. V shed 2 bases and J shed 8 bases, with 8 bases lying between them. Germline CDR1 reads MGHDK; CDR2 reads SYGVNS. The CDR3, as DNA: TGTGCCAGCAGTGAACTAGCGACTACGCAGTATTTT. Its translation: CASSELATTQYF.

J is TRBJ1-5 and V is TRBV29-1; D call uncertain. CDR1 SQVTM and CDR2 ANQGSEA come from the germline V gene. This CDR3 has 13 residues. The V gene lost 7 bases and the J gene lost 3 bases, with 13 bases spanning the gap. Written as DNA, the CDR3 is TGCAGCGGCAGAGACACATTCAATCAGCCCCAGCATTTT. Protein sequence: CSGRDTFNQPQHF.

The genes are TRBV11-2 and TRBJ2-3; D is perhaps TRBD1 or TRBD2 (5 bases each). CDR3 length: 16 amino acids. V lost 5 bases and J 3 bases, leaving 18 bases between the germline ends. The germline gives CDR1 SGHAT, CDR2 FQNNGV. CDR3 residues: CASSPRDVGITDTQYF. DNA of the CDR3: TGTGCCAGCAGCCCACGGGACGTAGGGATTACAGATACGCAGTATTTT.

This clonotype was recorded a few times. The chain couples TRBV7-4 to TRBJ1-2; D remains ambiguous. The germline V gene has CDR1 SGHVT and CDR2 SQSDAQ. This CDR3 spans 15 amino acids. V gave up 6 bases and J gave up 2 bases, with 16 bases separating them. The CDR3 here is CASSPNTQVNYGYTF. The CDR3, as DNA: TGTGCCAGCAGTCCCAATACCCAGGTGAACTATGGCTACACCTTC. Complete variable domain (other parts from reference TRBV7-4 and TRBJ1-2): GAGVSQSPRYKVAKRGRDVALRCDSISGHVTLYWYRQTLGQGSEVLTYSQSDAQRDKSGRPSGRFSAERPERSVSTLKIQRTEQGDSAVYLCASSPNTQVNYGYTFGSGTRLTVV.

The V and J genes are TRBV30 and TRBJ1-1; D gene uncertain. Between the trimmed V and J ends, which lost 4 bases and 6 bases, there was a span of 12 bases. CDR3 length: 12 residues. Germline-derived CDR1 and CDR2 are GTSNPN and SVGIG (reference sequence). The CDR3 reads CAWIEETAEAFF. For the CDR3, the DNA is TGTGCCTGGATTGAGGAAACGGCTGAAGCTTTCTTT. The full variable domain, completed using reference TRBV30 and TRBJ1-1, is SQTIHQWPATLVQPVGSPLSLECTVEGTSNPNLYWYRQAAGRGLQLLFYSVGIGQISSEVPQNLSASRPQDRQFILSSKKLLLSDSGFYLCAWIEETAEAFFGQGTRLTVV.

On this clonotype itself: A much larger clone is a single base away; this may be a read error. In this CDR3 the conserved last residue, phenylalanine or tryptophan, is missing, so a read error is likely. The V call is TRBV20-1, the J call TRBJ1-6; D possibly corresponds to TRBD1 (5 bases). This CDR3 region has 14 residues. Germline CDR1 reads DFQATT; CDR2 reads SNEGSKA (reference sequence). The germline V and J ends were trimmed by 3 bases and 10 bases, with 16 bases remaining between them. The DNA of the CDR3 is TGCAGTGCTAGGGACATGATAATTCACTCACCCCTCCACTTG. It is translated as CSARDMIIHSPLHL.

The chain has TRBV7-8 and TRBJ1-2; D gene unclear. CDR1 and CDR2 (germline): SGHVS, FQNEAQ. CDR3 size: 16 residues. Trimming pared 5 bases from V and 0 bases from J, leaving 16 bases between. CDR3 residues: CASSGVFTVTNYGYTF. CDR3 nucleotide sequence: TGTGCCAGCAGCGGAGTTTTTACGGTAACTAACTATGGCTACACCTTC.

A few counts support this clonotype. The V and J genes are TRBV3-1 and TRBJ1-1, with D uncertain. CDR1 is LGHDT, CDR2 YNNKEL, per germline (reference sequence). V lost 4 bases and J 3 bases, leaving 9 bases between the germline ends. This CDR3 has 13 amino acids. The CDR3 loop is CASSPRAYTEAFF. DNA of the CDR3: TGTGCCAGCAGCCCACGGGCGTACACTGAAGCTTTCTTT.